These T cell receptor beta chains were read from a single sample in a study of human T cells and chemical hapten exposure. TCRdb reprocessed the 5' RACE reads via MiXCR and lists one record per CDR3 protein. The sample consists of 110,000 or so distinct CDR3 sequences, around 20% of them appearing once. These TCRs come from a human donor in good health. Both conserved end residues are part of each CDR3. A D gene is named only where the DNA matches it firmly. The size of a clone is reported for some rows only, either as once, few or many, or as a class for expanded clones.

cdr3_aa	cdr3_nt	v_call	j_call	d_call	clone_size
CASSPKGSHTGELFF	TGCGCCAGCAGCCCAAAGGGTTCTCACACCGGGGAGCTGTTTTTT	TRBV10-1	TRBJ2-2	NA	few
CASSERDIAFGQFF	TGTGCCAGCAGTGAAAGGGACATCGCGTTTGGGCAGTTCTTC	TRBV6-1	TRBJ2-1	NA	NA
CASSQDVYGAGGYNEQFF	TGTGCCAGCAGCCAAGATGTGTATGGAGCGGGAGGATACAATGAGCAGTTCTTC	TRBV3-1	TRBJ2-1	TRBD2	NA
CASSVGTGDSNQPQHF	TGTGCCAGCAGCGTGGGGACAGGGGATAGCAATCAGCCCCAGCATTTT	TRBV9	TRBJ1-5	TRBD1	few
CASSATTGLGYEQYF	TGTGCCAGCAGTGCAACTACAGGGTTAGGGTACGAGCAGTACTTC	TRBV12-3/TRBV12-4	TRBJ2-7	NA	few
CASSPGAGYYEQYF	TGTGCCAGCAGCCCCGGGGCAGGTTACTACGAGCAGTACTTC	TRBV12-3/TRBV12-4	TRBJ2-7	NA	few
CSGRTGNTEAFF	TGCAGTGGCCGGACGGGCAACACTGAAGCTTTCTTT	TRBV20-1	TRBJ1-1	NA	NA
CASSLIQDQPQHF	TGTGCCAGCAGTTTAATACAAGATCAGCCCCAGCATTTT	TRBV27	TRBJ1-5	NA	few
CASSDGPSALNKAEAFF	TGTGCCAGCAGTGATGGGCCTTCTGCCTTGAACAAGGCTGAAGCTTTCTTT	TRBV14	TRBJ1-1	NA	few
CASSGGDYNEQFF	TGTGCCAGCAGTGGCGGGGATTACAATGAGCAGTTCTTC	TRBV28	TRBJ2-1	NA	few
CASSYTGELFF	TGTGCCAGCAGTTACACCGGGGAGCTGTTTTTT	TRBV28	TRBJ2-2	NA	few
CASSPRGDSYNEQFF	TGTGCCAGCAGTCCCCGGGGGGACTCCTACAATGAGCAGTTCTTC	TRBV12-3/TRBV12-4	TRBJ2-1	TRBD2	few
CASSFPRKMPGQPSSGANVLTF	TGTGCCAGCAGTTTCCCAAGAAAAATGCCGGGACAGCCCAGCTCTGGGGCCAACGTCCTGACTTTC	TRBV28	TRBJ2-6	TRBD1	NA
CASSWGTHTSEQYF	TGTGCCAGCAGTTGGGGGACCCATACGTCCGAGCAGTACTTC	TRBV27	TRBJ2-7	NA	few
CASSYSIALAYEQYF	TGTGCCAGCAGTTACTCAATTGCGTTAGCCTACGAGCAGTACTTC	TRBV6-5	TRBJ2-7	NA	few
CASSSLGRRSSYNEQFF	TGTGCCAGCAGCTCCTTGGGCAGGCGAAGCTCCTACAATGAGCAGTTCTTC	TRBV7-8	TRBJ2-1	NA	NA
CASSAHLSGSYNEQFF	TGCGCCAGCAGCGCCCACCTGAGTGGGTCCTACAATGAGCAGTTCTTC	TRBV10-1	TRBJ2-1	NA	NA
CASSWGMTSGMSGEQYF	TGCGCCAGCAGCTGGGGGATGACTAGCGGGATGTCTGGCGAGCAGTACTTC	TRBV5-1	TRBJ2-7	TRBD2	few
CASSYGTHQETQYF	TGTGCCAGCAGTTATGGGACTCACCAAGAGACCCAGTACTTC	TRBV6-6	TRBJ2-5	NA	NA
CSALKDGGASEQFF	TGCAGCGCTTTGAAGGATGGTGGGGCCAGTGAGCAGTTCTTC	TRBV29-1	TRBJ2-1	NA	few
CASRADYYEQYF	TGTGCCAGCAGGGCGGACTACTACGAGCAGTACTTC	TRBV27	TRBJ2-7	NA	NA
CASSPSPGGISPQHF	TGTGCCAGCAGCCCTTCTCCGGGGGGAATCAGCCCCCAGCATTTT	TRBV6-5	TRBJ1-5	NA	NA
CASSLAADVYLQYF	TGTGCCAGCAGCTTAGCTGCGGACGTGTATCTTCAGTACTTC	TRBV11-1	TRBJ2-4	NA	NA
CASKLVWRGANQPQHF	TGTGCCAGCAAACTGGTGTGGCGAGGGGCGAATCAGCCCCAGCATTTT	TRBV6-1	TRBJ1-5	NA	NA
CASSSRTLLRADTQYF	TGTGCCAGCAGTTCGCGGACACTCCTGCGCGCCGATACGCAGTATTTT	TRBV6-1	TRBJ2-3	NA	few
CASSQGPVPNYGYTF	TGCGCCAGCAGCCAAGGACCGGTTCCCAACTATGGCTACACCTTC	TRBV4-1	TRBJ1-2	NA	NA
CASSYYGQGSSYEQYF	TGTGCCAGCAGTTATTACGGACAGGGCAGCTCCTACGAGCAGTACTTC	TRBV6-5	TRBJ2-7	TRBD1	few
CASSQDLTVTDTQYF	TGTGCCAGCAGCCAAGATCTGACGGTCACAGATACGCAGTATTTT	TRBV14	TRBJ2-3	NA	NA
CASSFGGSQETQYF	TGTGCCAGCAGCTTTGGGGGTAGCCAAGAGACCCAGTACTTC	TRBV7-2	TRBJ2-5	NA	NA
CASSSGTVIYEQYF	TGTGCCAGCAGCTCCGGGACAGTTATCTACGAGCAGTACTTC	TRBV7-8	TRBJ2-7	TRBD1	NA
CSARDPFAFATNEKLFF	TGCAGTGCTAGAGATCCCTTCGCCTTTGCAACTAATGAAAAACTGTTTTTT	TRBV20-1	TRBJ1-4	NA	few
CAWSDRIYTQETQYF	TGTGCCTGGAGTGACAGAATCTATACACAAGAGACCCAGTACTTC	TRBV30	TRBJ2-5	NA	few
CASSPGSSYNSPLHF	TGTGCCAGCAGCCCCGGGAGCTCCTATAATTCACCCCTCCACTTT	TRBV7-3	TRBJ1-6	NA	NA
CASSKEDRGLISTEAFF	TGTGCCAGCAGCAAAGAGGACAGGGGGTTGATCAGCACTGAAGCTTTCTTT	TRBV7-8	TRBJ1-1	TRBD1	few
CAWRTATTNEKLFF	TGTGCCTGGAGAACAGCCACAACTAATGAAAAACTGTTTTTT	TRBV30	TRBJ1-4	NA	many
CASSLTGTGTEAFF	TGCGCCAGCAGCTTGACAGGTACCGGCACTGAAGCTTTCTTT	TRBV5-1	TRBJ1-1	NA	NA
CASSPLGAPVQETQYF	TGTGCCAGCAGCCCACTTGGGGCCCCGGTCCAAGAGACCCAGTACTTC	TRBV6-5	TRBJ2-5	NA	few
CSAATDSYEQYF	TGCAGTGCTGCCACGGACTCATACGAGCAGTACTTC	TRBV20-1	TRBJ2-7	NA	NA
CASSPGGLWGRGYEQYF	TGCGCCAGCAGCCCGGGGGGCCTATGGGGACGAGGGTACGAGCAGTACTTC	TRBV4-1	TRBJ2-7	NA	few
CASRKTGPSSGANVLTF	TGTGCCAGTAGGAAGACAGGGCCCAGCTCTGGGGCCAACGTCCTGACTTTC	TRBV19	TRBJ2-6	TRBD1	NA
CASSPMGSGANVLTF	TGTGCCAGCAGCCCAATGGGCTCTGGGGCCAACGTCCTGACTTTC	TRBV28	TRBJ2-6	NA	NA
CASSSGLDRELFF	TGTGCCAGCAGCTCGGGACTCGACAGGGAGCTGTTTTTT	TRBV5-6	TRBJ2-2	NA	NA